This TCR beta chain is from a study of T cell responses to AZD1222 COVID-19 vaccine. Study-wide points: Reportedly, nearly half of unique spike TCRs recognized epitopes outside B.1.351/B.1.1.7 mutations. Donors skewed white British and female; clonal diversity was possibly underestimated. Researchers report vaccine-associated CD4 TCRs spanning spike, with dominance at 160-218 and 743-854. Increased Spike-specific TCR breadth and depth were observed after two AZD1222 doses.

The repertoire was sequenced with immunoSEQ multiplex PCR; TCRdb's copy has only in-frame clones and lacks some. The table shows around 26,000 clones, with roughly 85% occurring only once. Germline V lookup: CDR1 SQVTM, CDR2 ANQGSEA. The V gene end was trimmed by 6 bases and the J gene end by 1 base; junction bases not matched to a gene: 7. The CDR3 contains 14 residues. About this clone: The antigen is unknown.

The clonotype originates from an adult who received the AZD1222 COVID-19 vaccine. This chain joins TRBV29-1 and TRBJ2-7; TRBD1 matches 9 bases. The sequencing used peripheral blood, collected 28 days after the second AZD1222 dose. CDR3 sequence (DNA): TGCAGCGTATATCCGGGACAGGGATCCTACGAGCAGTACTTC. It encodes CSVYPGQGSYEQYF.